The 26 T cell receptor beta chains presented below share a single source sample, sequenced in a study of CD8 T cells in ankylosing spondylitis. TCRdb used MiXCR to reprocess the 5' RACE reads, holding one entry per CDR3 protein. The top ten hold approximately 7% of the sample, which has 240,000 or so distinct CDR3 sequences, around 9.2% seen once. What was sequenced was blood, either unsorted or a sorted T cell fraction (not recorded which). These receptors originate from a male donor with ankylosing spondylitis or in good health (not recorded which).

The chain combines TRBV7-2 with TRBJ1-2, with 8 bases lining up with TRBD1. The CDR3 sequence is 14 residues long. The junction had 4 bases not matched to a gene; V was cut back by 2 bases and J by 5 bases. The germline CDR1 and CDR2 sequences are SGHTA and FQGNSA. The CDR3 coding sequence is TGTGCCAGCAGCTTAAGACAGGGGAGTTATGGCTACACCTTC. It encodes CASSLRQGSYGYTF.

This clonotype was found many times. The V gene is TRBV12-3 or TRBV12-4, the J gene TRBJ1-5, with D unresolved. V lost 5 bases and J lost 6, with 8 bases in between. The CDR3 contains 12 residues. The CDR3 reads CASSGSSQPQHF. CDR3 in DNA: TGTGCCAGCAGTGGTAGTTCTCAGCCCCAGCATTTT.

About this clonotype: A read error may be the cause here, since a much bigger clone is one base away. The rearrangement joins TRBV7-2 to TRBJ2-1, with D perhaps TRBD2 (6 bases). The ends were cut back, 5 bases at V and 7 bases at J, with 15 bases in the middle. The CDR3 is made up of 14 amino acids. Germline CDR1 SGHTA, CDR2 FQGNSA. The CDR3 DNA is TGTGCCAGCAGCCCCTTGAAGGGGAGGAATGAGCAGTTCTTC. Translated, it gives CASSPLKGRNEQFF.

This clonotype was counted at least ten times. V gene TRBV20-1 combines with J gene TRBJ1-1; D perhaps matches TRBD1 (6 bases). Germline V gene data show CDR1 as DFQATT and CDR2 as SNEGSKA (reference sequence). The CDR3 spans 15 residues. Trimming shortened V by 3 bases and J by 0 bases, and 14 bases separated the two germline ends. The CDR3 DNA follows: TGCAGTGCTAGGGGGGCAGGGCGGTTGAACACTGAAGCTTTCTTT. Protein: CSARGAGRLNTEAFF.

In its sample, this clonotype was seen many times. The chain employs TRBV3-1 and TRBJ2-7; a possible D gene is TRBD2 (7 bases). Looked up from germline, CDR1 is LGHDT and CDR2 is YNNKEL (reference sequence). The CDR3 runs to 14 residues. The V and J ends lost 4 bases and 4 bases respectively, with 14 bases between them. Here the CDR3 reads CASSLKGGGYEQYF. CDR3 coding DNA: TGTGCCAGCAGCCTGAAGGGAGGGGGTTACGAGCAGTACTTC.

This rearrangement joins TRBV12-3 or TRBV12-4 to TRBJ2-1, with TRBD2 as a possible D gene (6 bases). Trimming shortened V by 3 bases and J by 4 bases, and 10 bases separated the two germline ends. CDR3 length: 14 amino acids. The CDR3 sequence is CASSFLGGYNEQFF. The CDR3 nucleotides read TGTGCCAGCAGTTTCCTGGGGGGTTACAATGAGCAGTTCTTC.

This clonotype was detected ten times or more. The chain combines TRBV20-1 with TRBJ2-3, with 15 bases identical to TRBD2. The CDR3 has 16 amino acids. Germline V gene sequence: CDR1 DFQATT, CDR2 SNEGSKA (reference sequence). With V trimmed by 5 bases and J by 3 bases, 6 bases remained unmatched. The chain's CDR3 is CSAWTSGRARTDTQYF. Here the CDR3 DNA reads TGCAGTGCTTGGACTAGCGGGAGGGCCCGAACAGATACGCAGTATTTT.

The chain couples TRBV5-7 to TRBJ2-1; 8 bases are a match to TRBD2. TRBV5-7 is designated an ORF whose function remains uncertain. V lost 8 bases to trimming and J lost 7 bases; unmatched junction nucleotides: 8. CDR3 length equals 13 residues. The CDR3 DNA follows: TGTGCCAGGGGCCGCGGGGGGACGAATGAGCAGTTCTTC. Its protein product is CARGRGGTNEQFF.

Ten or more counts support this clonotype. The chain employs TRBV5-1 and TRBJ2-2; D gene ambiguous. CDR3 size: 14 residues. Trimming cost V 3 bases and J 3 bases, with 9 bases left between them. The germline V gene encodes CDR1 SGHRS and CDR2 YFSETQ. The CDR3 DNA reads as TGCGCCAGCAGCTACCACACAGACACCGGGGAGCTGTTTTTT. This sequence encodes CASSYHTDTGELFF.

This clonotype was counted at least ten times. The chain has TRBV5-6 and TRBJ1-1; possible D gene TRBD1, 5 bases. The V end lost 1 base, the J end lost 4 bases, and 14 bases lay between the germline ends. This CDR3 has 15 residues. The germline CDR1 and CDR2 sequences are SGHDT and YYEEEE. The CDR3 DNA sequence: TGTGCCAGCAGCTTGATAAAGGGGCGGGGCACTGAAGCTTTCTTT. Protein product: CASSLIKGRGTEAFF.

This chain connects TRBV4-1 to TRBJ2-1; TRBD2 matches 10 bases. Trimming cost V 0 bases and J 7 bases; bases outside gene matches: 9. The CDR3 loop spans 17 amino acids. In germline, CDR1 is MGHRA, CDR2 YSYEKL. For the CDR3, the DNA is TGCGCCAGCAGCCAAGATGTGAGGCTAGCGGGAGTGAATGAGCAGTTCTTC. This gives the protein CASSQDVRLAGVNEQFF.

There are many counts of this clonotype. V usage is TRBV5-4 and J usage is TRBJ2-7; 8 nucleotides line up with TRBD1. Trimming took 4 bases from V and 5 from J; bases not matched to a gene: 5. Germline values: CDR1 SGHNT, CDR2 YYREEE (reference sequence). The CDR3 is 13 amino acids. The CDR3 here is CASSRTGNHEQYF. The CDR3 bases are TGTGCCAGCAGCCGGACAGGGAACCACGAGCAGTACTTC.

This clonotype has a count of ten or more. This rearrangement joins TRBV29-1 to TRBJ2-1, with 16 bases lining up with TRBD2. Losses at the gene ends were 3 bases for V and 7 bases for J; bases not matched to a gene: 6. The CDR3 has 16 residues. Per the germline V gene, CDR1 is SQVTM and CDR2 is ANQGSEA. In nucleotides, the CDR3 is TGCAGCGTTGACCTGCGGGGACTAGCGGGAGGGAATGAGCAGTTCTTC. This codes for CSVDLRGLAGGNEQFF.

With respect to this clonotype: This could be a read error, since a much larger clone is one nucleotide away. This rearrangement joins TRBV12-5 to TRBJ1-2, with 10 nucleotides matching TRBD1. Germline assignment: CDR1 LGHNT and CDR2 FRNRAP. This CDR3 has 14 residues. DNA for the CDR3: TGTGTTAGTGGTTTGGGACAGGGGAGGCATGGCTACACCTTC. Translating gives CVSGLGQGRHGYTF.

This clonotype was counted many times. The rearrangement links TRBV20-1 to TRBJ2-7; tentative D call: TRBD2 (5 bases). The CDR3 spans 12 residues. The germline gives CDR1 DFQATT, CDR2 SNEGSKA (reference sequence). Trimming removed 6 bases at V and 3 bases at J, with 12 bases between. CDR3 loop: CSAQTRIYEQYF. The DNA for the CDR3 is TGCAGTGCCCAAACTAGAATCTACGAGCAGTACTTC.

This clonotype has just one count. This chain links TRBV19 with TRBJ2-2; D could derive from TRBD1 or TRBD2 (5 bases each). CDR3 length: 14 residues. Germline V gives CDR1 LNHDA, CDR2 SQIVND (reference sequence). Between the trimmed V and J ends, which lost 3 bases and 7 bases, there was a span of 12 bases. The DNA of the CDR3 is TGTGCCAGTAGTATGGGTGGGGGAGTCGGGGAGCTGTTTTTT. Protein product: CASSMGGGVGELFF.

In this sample, this clonotype turned up many times. V usage is TRBV27 and J usage is TRBJ2-4; D remains ambiguous. There are 13 residues in the CDR3. CDR1 is MNHEY, CDR2 SMNVEV, per germline (reference sequence). The V and J ends lost 7 bases and 7 bases respectively, with 14 bases between them. CDR3 protein: CASTPGLGNIQYF. The DNA for the CDR3 is TGTGCCAGCACCCCCGGTCTAGGGAACATTCAGTACTTC.

This clonotype was counted only a few times. This chain joins TRBV7-8 and TRBJ2-1; D might be TRBD2 (6 bases). Looked up from germline, CDR1 is SGHVS and CDR2 is FQNEAQ. V dropped 4 bases and J dropped 8 bases, with 18 bases sitting between them. The CDR3 runs to 15 residues. The DNA of the CDR3 is TGTGCCAGCAGCTCCTCCACCGGGAGAAAGGATGAGCAGTTCTTC. Protein product: CASSSSTGRKDEQFF.

This clonotype was counted at least ten times. V usage is TRBV4-2 and J usage is TRBJ2-3; 11 bases agree with TRBD2. The CDR3 has 17 residues. V shed 0 bases and J 2 bases; nucleotides not matched to a gene: 4. Germline V gives CDR1 LGHNA, CDR2 YNFKEQ. In DNA form, the CDR3 reads TGTGCCAGCAGCCAAGATGGGACTAGCGGAGCCACAGATACGCAGTATTTT. Amino acids: CASSQDGTSGATDTQYF.

The table lists this clonotype with many counts. This chain connects TRBV20-1 to TRBJ1-1, with D possibly being TRBD1 (6 bases). This CDR3 region has 12 residues. V dropped 3 bases and J dropped 7 bases, with 12 bases sitting between them. Germline lookup yields CDR1 DFQATT and CDR2 SNEGSKA (reference sequence). CDR3 bases: TGCAGTGCTAGTGGGGGGGCTGGTGAAGCTTTCTTT. Its protein product is CSASGGAGEAFF.

This clonotype was detected ten times or more. The chain is built from TRBV19 and TRBJ2-3, with 10 bases aligning to TRBD1. J gave up 4 bases and V 6 bases, and 4 bases lay outside the gene matches. Germline-derived CDR1 and CDR2 are LNHDA and SQIVND (reference sequence). The CDR3 length is 14 residues. The CDR3 is CASSRDRGADTQYF. CDR3 in DNA: TGTGCCAGTAGCCGGGACAGGGGCGCAGATACGCAGTATTTT.

This clonotype was seen many times. Written as DNA, the CDR3 is TGTGCCAGCAGGCGGACAGTACTCACAGATACGCAGTATTTT. The encoded protein is CASRRTVLTDTQYF. This chain connects TRBV6-1 to TRBJ2-3; TRBD1 is a possible D gene (6 bases). V lost 6 bases and J lost 2, with 12 bases in between. Germline CDR1 is MNHNS and CDR2 is SASEGT. This CDR3 has 14 residues.

This clonotype was observed at least ten times. The chain links TRBV20-1 to TRBJ2-7; D might be TRBD1 (7 bases). Trimming cost V 6 bases and J 4 bases, with 16 bases left between them. CDR3 size: 13 residues. The V gene's germline CDR1 is DFQATT and CDR2 SNEGSKA (reference sequence). CDR3 coding DNA: TGCAGTGCCAGTCAGGGGGGATATTACGAGCAGTACTTC. Its protein is CSASQGGYYEQYF.

This clonotype was detected many times. V usage is TRBV20-1 and J usage is TRBJ2-3; TRBD2 matches at 10 bases. With 3 bases clipped from V and 4 bases from J, the junction kept 7 bases outside the gene matches. Germline CDR1 is DFQATT and CDR2 is SNEGSKA (reference sequence). The CDR3 consists of 15 residues. CDR3 nucleotide sequence: TGCAGTGCTAGTGGGTCTAGCGGGAGTTCAGATACGCAGTATTTT. Residues: CSASGSSGSSDTQYF.

The CDR3 DNA reads TGCAGTGCTAGGAGAGCGGAGACGAACAATGAGCAGTTCTTC. This encodes CSARRAETNNEQFF. The chain couples TRBV20-1 to TRBJ2-1; D perhaps matches TRBD2 (5 bases). The CDR3 sequence is 14 residues long. The germline V gene has CDR1 DFQATT and CDR2 SNEGSKA (reference sequence). The germline V and J ends were trimmed by 3 bases and 5 bases, with 14 bases remaining between them.

This clonotype was recorded at least ten times. The rearrangement uses TRBV20-1 and TRBJ2-3, with unresolved D. Germline CDR1 reads DFQATT; CDR2 reads SNEGSKA (reference sequence). There are 13 residues in the CDR3. Deletions cut 1 base from V and 0 bases from J, with 5 bases between. CDR3 DNA sequence: TGCAGTGCTAGAGGGTGGAGCACAGATACGCAGTATTTT. It is translated as CSARGWSTDTQYF.